This T cell receptor beta chain originates from a study of cytomegalovirus exposure and HLA in healthy donors. A word on this clone: Its antigen is unknown.

The CDR3 runs 13 residues. Trimming cost V 7 bases and J 5 bases, with 14 bases left between them. Germline lookup yields CDR1 MNHEY and CDR2 SMNVEV (reference sequence). Study observations and caveats: Analysis was carried out at a later point, and it linked a missense DCLRE1C variant to TCR beta V- and J-gene trimming. Prior analysis indicated that the majority of TCR beta V segments exhibited productivity approximately 90% or approximately 30% of the time.

The primer mix had 60 Vbeta and 13 Jbeta primers. Some clones are missing from TCRdb's copy, which holds only in-frame ones; the method was immunoSEQ multiplex PCR. The sample lists roughly 120,000 clones; about 72% were seen once. Sequencing used PBMCs. This receptor was taken from a man aged 25 to 40 in good health and CMV-seropositive. This chain links TRBV27 with TRBJ2-5; D call uncertain. Here the CDR3 DNA reads TGTGCCAGCACGGCTAGGCAATCGGAGACCCAGTACTTC. This codes for CASTARQSETQYF.